This TCR beta chain stems from a study of blood T cell repertoires in COVID-19. Study in general: From T cells, B-cell-depleted T cells, or PBMCs came the material, which was cDNA or gDNA.

The CDR3 is 13 amino acids. Trimming removed 0 bases from V and 4 bases from J, with 9 bases in between. CDR1 and CDR2 (germline): GTSNPN, SVGIG (reference sequence). Only one count was recorded for this clone. In the original processing: The authors estimated nucleated cell counts from reference gene primer amplification. TCRdb's copy holds only in-frame clones and misses some; the assay was immunoSEQ multiplex PCR. For V, J and clone size, that table is used; D and trimming come from the DNA. This table holds fewer than 500,000 clones, just over 85% found once. The V gene is TRBV30, the J gene TRBJ1-1, with TRBD1 as a possible D gene (5 bases). This clonotype was sampled from a woman aged 25 to 39 with active or convalescent COVID-19. Input material: peripheral blood. CDR3 coding DNA: TGTGCCTGGAGTGTAGGAGGGGCCACTGAAGCTTTCTTT. Protein: CAWSVGGATEAFF.